The clone carrying this T cell receptor beta chain was found once. The sample originates from a study of blood T cell repertoires in COVID-19. This CDR3 is 17 amino acids long. V shed 2 bases, J shed 4 bases, and the junction held 6 bases outside the gene matches. Germline CDR1 and CDR2: GTSNPN and SVGIG (reference sequence). The protocol was immunoSEQ multiplex PCR, while the TCRdb copy is restricted to in-frame clones and leaves out a portion. The table includes 90,000 to 150,000 clones, 88% detected once. V is TRBV30 and J is TRBJ2-6, with 12 bases lining up with TRBD1. Sequenced: peripheral blood. This TCR came from a woman aged 45-59 years with active or convalescent COVID-19. The CDR3 coding sequence is TGTGCCTGGAGTAGGGACAGGGGGCTTTGGGGGGCCAACGTCCTGACTTTC. The encoded protein is CAWSRDRGLWGANVLTF.